These 20 T cell receptor beta chains share one sample of origin, sequenced in a study of T cells in Graves' hyperthyroidism and ophthalmopathy. The CDR3 regions of TCR beta were amplified from RNA transcripts. The TCR CDR3 first-round RT-PCR relied on the HTBI primer set. One entry per CDR3 protein, called by TCRdb with MiXCR from the multiplex PCR reads. The table lists around 190,000 distinct CDR3 sequences, about 15% of them singletons. Material: blood. These receptors were obtained from a woman in her 50s with Graves' hyperthyroidism.

The genes are TRBV11-2 and TRBJ2-5; 8 bases match TRBD1. V lost 4 bases and J lost 5; bases outside the gene matches: 12. Germline V CDR1 and CDR2: SGHAT, FQNNGV. This CDR3 region has 16 residues. Here the CDR3 DNA reads TGTGCCAGCAGCTCCACGACAGGGGACTCGGGGGAGACCCAGTACTTC. Protein product: CASSSTTGDSGETQYF. Full variable domain (rest looked up from reference TRBV11-2 and TRBJ2-5): EAGVAQSPRYKIIEKRQSVAFWCNPISGHATLYWYQQILGQGPKLLIQFQNNGVVDDSQLPKDRFSAERLKGVDSTLKIQPAKLEDSAVYLCASSSTTGDSGETQYFGPGTRLLVL.

This clonotype appeared many times. This sequence joins TRBV20-1 and TRBJ1-2; D remains unclear. V was trimmed by 4 bases and J by 3 bases, leaving 9 bases between them. The CDR3 totals 12 residues. Germline assignment: CDR1 DFQATT and CDR2 SNEGSKA (reference sequence). DNA for the CDR3: TGCAGTGCTACCGGGAACCACTATGGCTACACCTTC. It encodes CSATGNHYGYTF.

The chain combines TRBV11-2 with TRBJ2-2, with D possibly being TRBD2 (6 bases). V was pared by 6 bases and J by 8 bases, with 16 bases between. Germline CDR1 and CDR2: SGHAT and FQNNGV. The CDR3 loop spans 14 amino acids. The CDR3 DNA reads TGTGCCAGCAGACCGTCCCGGGAGCGGGGGGAGCTGTTTTTT. Its protein product is CASRPSRERGELFF.

This clonotype has only a few counts. The chain combines TRBV20-1 with TRBJ1-2, with D possibly matching TRBD1 (6 bases). The CDR3 contains 20 residues. Germline V gene data show CDR1 as DFQATT and CDR2 as SNEGSKA (reference sequence). Trimming took 2 bases from V and 7 from J, leaving 35 bases between them. As DNA, the CDR3 is TGCAGTGCTAGACCACAAACCCAGGGAAGGAGTCGAGGGGGTCGTCGTGGCTACACCTTC. Encoded protein: CSARPQTQGRSRGGRRGYTF.

This clonotype was observed many times. The chain carries TRBV7-2 and TRBJ2-7; 11 bases align to TRBD2. The trim removed 5 bases at V and 2 bases at J, leaving 2 bases unmatched. CDR3 length: 14 residues. The germline V gene has CDR1 SGHTA and CDR2 FQGNSA. The CDR3 loop reads CASSALAGAYEQYF. The DNA of the CDR3 is TGTGCCAGCAGCGCACTAGCGGGAGCCTACGAGCAGTACTTC.

The gene calls are TRBV5-1 and TRBJ1-2; perhaps TRBD1 as D (5 bases). CDR3 length: 12 amino acids. Germline values: CDR1 SGHRS, CDR2 YFSETQ. The ends were cut back, 4 bases at V and 7 bases at J, with 11 bases in the middle. The CDR3, as DNA: TGCGCCAGCAGCCGCGGGACTGCTGGCTACACCTTC. It codes for CASSRGTAGYTF.

V is TRBV5-6 and J is TRBJ1-2, with a tentative D call TRBD1 (5 bases). V gave up 3 bases and J gave up 3 bases, with 9 bases separating them. CDR3 length equals 13 residues. Germline-derived CDR1 and CDR2 are SGHDT and YYEEEE. The CDR3 loop reads CASSWTGDYGYTF. In DNA, the CDR3 is TGTGCCAGCAGCTGGACGGGGGACTATGGCTACACCTTC. Supplemented by reference TRBV5-6 and TRBJ1-2, the full variable domain reads DAGVTQSPTHLIKTRGQQVTLRCSPKSGHDTVSWYQQALGQGPQFIFQYYEEEERQRGNFPDRFSGHQFPNYSSELNVNALLLGDSALYLCASSWTGDYGYTFGSGTRLTVV.

V is TRBV12-3 or TRBV12-4 and J is TRBJ2-2; D might be TRBD1 (6 bases). Deletions cut 7 bases from V and 4 bases from J, with 19 bases between. The CDR3 runs to 16 residues. The chain's CDR3 is CASIPFRGAGTGELFF. CDR3 nucleotide sequence: TGTGCCAGCATCCCGTTCAGGGGCGCGGGCACCGGGGAGCTGTTTTTT.

The chain joins TRBV4-1 to TRBJ2-5; unclear D gene. The CDR3 length is 16 residues. The V end lost 0 bases, the J end lost 1 base, and 12 bases lay between the germline ends. The germline CDR1 and CDR2 sequences are MGHRA and YSYEKL. The CDR3 region is CASSQEALAGQETQYF. Written as DNA, the CDR3 is TGCGCCAGCAGCCAAGAAGCCCTCGCAGGCCAAGAGACCCAGTACTTC.

This clonotype was observed a few times. This sequence joins TRBV27 and TRBJ2-1, with D tentatively TRBD1 (5 bases). This CDR3 is 14 amino acids long. Trimming pared 1 base from V and 6 bases from J, leaving 10 bases between. Germline lookup yields CDR1 MNHEY and CDR2 SMNVEV (reference sequence). The CDR3 region is CASSLLQVPNEQFF. As DNA, the CDR3 is TGTGCCAGCAGTTTATTACAGGTCCCCAATGAGCAGTTCTTC.

This chain connects TRBV5-6 to TRBJ2-3; 15 nucleotides agree with TRBD2. This CDR3 contains 19 residues. J lost 3 bases, V lost 3 bases, and 11 bases had no gene match. CDR1 SGHDT and CDR2 YYEEEE come from the germline V gene. Here the CDR3 reads CASSSGTSGRSGTTDTQYF. CDR3 DNA sequence: TGTGCCAGCAGCTCCGGGACTAGCGGGAGGTCAGGTACGACAGATACGCAGTATTTT.

This clonotype has only a few counts. The rearrangement joins TRBV20-1 to TRBJ2-5; tentatively, D is TRBD2 (6 bases). The V gene lost 1 base and the J gene lost 5 bases, with 11 bases spanning the gap. The CDR3 is 13 amino acids. CDR1 DFQATT and CDR2 SNEGSKA come from the germline V gene (reference sequence). CDR3 in DNA: TGCAGTGCTAGAGCTAGACTAGAGGAGACCCAGTACTTC. Its protein is CSARARLEETQYF.

This clonotype was picked up one time. CDR3 sequence: CASSHAVSGANVLTF. CDR3 sequence (DNA): TGTGCCAGCAGCCACGCAGTCTCTGGGGCCAACGTCCTGACTTTC. The V gene is TRBV14, the J gene TRBJ2-6; D remains unclear. V lost 3 bases, J lost 0 bases, and 6 bases lay in between. The CDR3 contains 15 residues. CDR1 SGHDN and CDR2 FVKESK come from the germline V gene.

This clonotype was observed many times. The chain has TRBV6-4 and TRBJ2-3; 7 positions agree with TRBD2. Losses at the gene ends were 3 bases for V and 1 base for J; bases not matched to a gene: 4. The CDR3 totals 15 residues. Looked up from germline, CDR1 is MRHNA and CDR2 is SNTAGT. The CDR3 loop is CASSEVAGRTDTQYF. Here the CDR3 DNA reads TGTGCCAGCAGTGAGGTAGCGGGTCGCACAGATACGCAGTATTTT.

This clonotype was counted ten times or more. The chain recombines TRBV6-6 with TRBJ2-1; a weak D match, TRBD2 (5 bases). V shed 1 base and J shed 4 bases, with 23 bases lying between them. There are 19 residues in the CDR3. Germline V gene data show CDR1 as MNHNY and CDR2 as SVGAGI (reference sequence). Here the CDR3 DNA reads TGTGCCAGCAGTTACTTAGGGCGGTGGTCAGGACTGGAATACAATGAGCAGTTCTTC. The encoded protein is CASSYLGRWSGLEYNEQFF.

The genes are TRBV18 and TRBJ2-1, with 12 bases aligning to TRBD2. Germline values: CDR1 KGHSH, CDR2 LQKENI. With V trimmed by 3 bases and J by 0 bases, 3 bases remained unmatched. The CDR3 is made up of 17 amino acids. The CDR3 spells CASSPELAGGSYNEQFF. In DNA, the CDR3 is TGTGCCAGCTCACCTGAACTAGCGGGAGGCTCCTACAATGAGCAGTTCTTC.

This clonotype occurred a few times. V and J are TRBV12-3 or TRBV12-4 and TRBJ1-4, with no clear D. Between the trimmed V and J ends, which lost 6 bases and 8 bases, there was a span of 19 bases. The CDR3 is 15 residues long. CDR3 sequence reads: CASSPLRGMREKLFF. As DNA, the CDR3 is TGTGCCAGCAGCCCGCTAAGAGGGATGAGGGAAAAACTGTTTTTT.

This clonotype was observed at least ten times. This chain uses TRBV29-1 with TRBJ2-7, with a weak D call TRBD2 (6 bases). CDR1 and CDR2 (germline): SQVTM, ANQGSEA. V was shortened by 6 bases and J by 3 bases, with 12 bases between the two germline ends. The CDR3 runs 12 residues. The CDR3 here is CSVGTGIYEQYF. The CDR3 DNA reads TGCAGCGTAGGGACTGGTATCTACGAGCAGTACTTC.

This clonotype came up many times. The rearrangement uses TRBV7-3 and TRBJ2-2; D is possibly TRBD2 (5 bases). The V end was cut by 2 bases, the J end by 5 bases, with 12 bases between. The CDR3 loop spans 15 amino acids. Germline V gene lookup returns CDR1 SGHTA and CDR2 FQGTGA. CDR3 coding DNA: TGTGCCAGCAGCTTAGGAACTATAGCGACCGGGGAGCTGTTTTTT. This translates into CASSLGTIATGELFF.

This clonotype has at least ten counts. This sequence joins TRBV7-9 and TRBJ2-2; 8 nucleotides match TRBD2. The trim removed 4 bases at V and 0 bases at J, leaving 13 bases unmatched. This CDR3 region has 19 residues. Germline V gene lookup returns CDR1 SEHNR and CDR2 FQNEAQ (reference sequence). The CDR3 is CASSSTGLDGFPNTGELFF. CDR3 sequence (DNA): TGTGCCAGCAGCTCGACGGGACTAGACGGATTCCCGAACACCGGGGAGCTGTTTTTT.